This T cell receptor beta chain was captured in a study of CD4 T cells in relation to SARS-CoV-2 and coronaviruses. General study findings and limits: SARS-CoV-2-driven expansion was significantly weaker in crossreactive than monoreactive clones.

CD4+ T cells from unexposed donors were obtained before the COVID-19 pandemic (2011-2018). Naive and memory CD4+ T cells were separated from cryopreserved PBMCs. TCRdb's table, derived via immunoSEQ multiplex PCR, lists solely in-frame clones and lacks some. The profile shows about 59,000 clones, 86% of them singletons. J lost 7 bases, V lost 7 bases, and 7 bases had no gene match. Per germline, CDR1 KGHDR and CDR2 SFDVKD. The CDR3 loop spans 15 amino acids. Notes on this clone: Its specificity is not known.

This clonotype was sampled from a human donor in good health. The chain is built from TRBV24-1 and TRBJ2-1; 12 positions agree with TRBD2. Sequenced: memory CD4+ T cells from PBMCs. CDR3 protein: CATSGQGTSGNEQFF. CDR3 nucleotide sequence: TGTGCCACCAGCGGACAAGGGACTAGCGGGAATGAGCAGTTCTTC.